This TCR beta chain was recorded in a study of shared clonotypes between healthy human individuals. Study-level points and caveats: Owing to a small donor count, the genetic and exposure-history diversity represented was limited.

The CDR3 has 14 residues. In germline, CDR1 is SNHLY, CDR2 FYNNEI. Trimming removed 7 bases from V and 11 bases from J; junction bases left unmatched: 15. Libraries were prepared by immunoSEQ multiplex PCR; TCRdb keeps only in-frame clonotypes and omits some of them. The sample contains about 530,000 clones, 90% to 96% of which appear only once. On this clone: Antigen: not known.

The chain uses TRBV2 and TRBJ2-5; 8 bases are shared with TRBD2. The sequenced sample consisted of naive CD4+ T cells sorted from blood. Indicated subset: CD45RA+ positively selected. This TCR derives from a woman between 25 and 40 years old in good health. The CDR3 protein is CASTEAGGIGGQYF. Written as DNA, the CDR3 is TGTGCCAGCACCGAGGCGGGAGGAATCGGGGGGCAGTACTTC.